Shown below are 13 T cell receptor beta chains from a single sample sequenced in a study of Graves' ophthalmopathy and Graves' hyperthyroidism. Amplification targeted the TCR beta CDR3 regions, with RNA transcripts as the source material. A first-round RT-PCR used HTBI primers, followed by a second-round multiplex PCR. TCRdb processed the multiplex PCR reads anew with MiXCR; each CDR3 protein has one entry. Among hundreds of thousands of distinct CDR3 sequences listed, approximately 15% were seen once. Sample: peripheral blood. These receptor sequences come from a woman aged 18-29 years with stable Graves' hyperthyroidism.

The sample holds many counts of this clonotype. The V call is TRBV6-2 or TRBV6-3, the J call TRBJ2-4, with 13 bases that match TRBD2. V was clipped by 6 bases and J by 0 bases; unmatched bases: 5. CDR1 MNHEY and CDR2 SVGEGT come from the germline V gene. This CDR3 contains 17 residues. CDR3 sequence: CASSHGLAGVAKNIQYF. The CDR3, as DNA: TGTGCCAGCAGCCACGGACTAGCGGGGGTAGCCAAAAACATTCAGTACTTC.

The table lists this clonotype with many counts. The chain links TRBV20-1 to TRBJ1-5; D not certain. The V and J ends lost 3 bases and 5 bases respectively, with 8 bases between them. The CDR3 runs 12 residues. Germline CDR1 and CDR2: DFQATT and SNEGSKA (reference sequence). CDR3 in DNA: TGCAGTGCTAGCAGTCCGGATCAGCCCCAGCATTTT. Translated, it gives CSASSPDQPQHF.

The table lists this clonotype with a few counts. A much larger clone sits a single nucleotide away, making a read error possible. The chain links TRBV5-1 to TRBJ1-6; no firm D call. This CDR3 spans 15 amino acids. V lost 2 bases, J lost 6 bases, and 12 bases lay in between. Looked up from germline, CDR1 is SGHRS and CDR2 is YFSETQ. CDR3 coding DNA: TGCGCCAGCAGCTTTGGTGGCGGGCGTAATTCACCCCTCCACTTT. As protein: CASSFGGGRNSPLHF. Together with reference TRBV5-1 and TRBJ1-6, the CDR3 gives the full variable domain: KAGVTQTPRYLIKTRGQQVTLSCSPISGHRSVSWYQQTPGQGLQFLFEYFSETQRNKGNFPGRFSGRQFSNSRSEMNVSTLELGDSALYLCASSFGGGRNSPLHFGNGTRLTVT.

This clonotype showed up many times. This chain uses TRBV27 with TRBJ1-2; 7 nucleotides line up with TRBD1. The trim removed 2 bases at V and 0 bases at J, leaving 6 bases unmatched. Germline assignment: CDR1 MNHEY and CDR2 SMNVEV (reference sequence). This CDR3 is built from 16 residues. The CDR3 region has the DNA TGTGCCAGCAGTTTAATTTGGGACAGAGCTAACTATGGCTACACCTTC. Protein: CASSLIWDRANYGYTF.

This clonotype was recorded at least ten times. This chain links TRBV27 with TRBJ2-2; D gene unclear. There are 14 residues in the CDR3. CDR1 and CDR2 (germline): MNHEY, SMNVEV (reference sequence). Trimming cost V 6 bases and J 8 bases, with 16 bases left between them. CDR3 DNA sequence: TGTGCCAGCAGCGGGCAGGCCGCGTCAGGGGAGCTGTTTTTT. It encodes CASSGQAASGELFF.

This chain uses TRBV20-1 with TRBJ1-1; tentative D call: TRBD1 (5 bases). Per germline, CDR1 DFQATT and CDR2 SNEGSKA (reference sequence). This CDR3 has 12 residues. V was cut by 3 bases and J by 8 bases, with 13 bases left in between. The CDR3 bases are TGCAGTGCTAGTCAAGCGGGGCAGGAAGCTTTCTTT. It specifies CSASQAGQEAFF.

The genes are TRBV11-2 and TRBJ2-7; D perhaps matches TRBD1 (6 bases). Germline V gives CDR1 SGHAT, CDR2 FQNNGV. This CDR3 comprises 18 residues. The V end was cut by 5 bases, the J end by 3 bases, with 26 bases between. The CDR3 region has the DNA TGTGCCAGCAGCGCAGGGCACCGCTGGGGGCCCTCCGACTACGAGCAGTACTTC. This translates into CASSAGHRWGPSDYEQYF.

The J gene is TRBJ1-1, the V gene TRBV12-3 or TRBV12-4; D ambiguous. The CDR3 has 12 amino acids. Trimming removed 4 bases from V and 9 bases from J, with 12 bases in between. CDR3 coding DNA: TGTGCCAGCAGTTGGTGGCCGCAACAAGCTTTCTTT. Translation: CASSWWPQQAFF.

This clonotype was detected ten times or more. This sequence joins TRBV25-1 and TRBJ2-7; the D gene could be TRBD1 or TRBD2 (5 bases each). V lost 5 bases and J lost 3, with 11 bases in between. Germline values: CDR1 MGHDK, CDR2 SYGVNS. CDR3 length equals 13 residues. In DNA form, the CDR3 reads TGTGCCAGCAGTAGGGACGGATACTACGAGCAGTACTTC. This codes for CASSRDGYYEQYF.

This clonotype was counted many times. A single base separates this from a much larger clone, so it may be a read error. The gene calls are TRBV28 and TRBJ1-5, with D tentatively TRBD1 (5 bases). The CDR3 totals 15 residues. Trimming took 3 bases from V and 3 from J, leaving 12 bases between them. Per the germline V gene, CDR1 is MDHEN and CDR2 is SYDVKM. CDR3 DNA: TGTGCCAGCAGTTTGGGGCAGGGATACAATCAGCCCCAGCATTTT. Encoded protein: CASSLGQGYNQPQHF.

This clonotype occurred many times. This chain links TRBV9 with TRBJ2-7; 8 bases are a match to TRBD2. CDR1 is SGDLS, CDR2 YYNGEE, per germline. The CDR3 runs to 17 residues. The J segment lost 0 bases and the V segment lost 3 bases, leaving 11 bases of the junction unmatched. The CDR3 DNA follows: TGTGCCAGCAGCGCCAGTACGGCTAGCGGGCCCTCCTACGAGCAGTACTTC. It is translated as CASSASTASGPSYEQYF.

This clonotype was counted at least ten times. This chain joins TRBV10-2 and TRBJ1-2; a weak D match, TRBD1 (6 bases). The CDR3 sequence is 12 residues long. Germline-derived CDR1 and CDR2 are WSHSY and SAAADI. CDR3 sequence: CAATGANYGYTF. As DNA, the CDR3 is TGCGCGGCGACAGGAGCTAACTATGGCTACACCTTC.

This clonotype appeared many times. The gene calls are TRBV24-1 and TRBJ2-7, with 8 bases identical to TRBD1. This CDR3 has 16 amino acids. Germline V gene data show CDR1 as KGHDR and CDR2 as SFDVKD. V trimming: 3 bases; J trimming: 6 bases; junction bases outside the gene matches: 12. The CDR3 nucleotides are TGTGCCACCAGTGATCCAGGACAGGGACGGAGGGGCGAGCAGTACTTC. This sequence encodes CATSDPGQGRRGEQYF.